The next 6 T cell receptor beta chains were all read from a single sample in a study of STAT5B mutations in CD4+ large granular lymphocyte leukemia. Clones were sequenced by immunoSEQ multiplex PCR, and TCRdb holds only the in-frame ones, with some missing. Among 30,000 to 40,000 clones listed, less than 85% were seen once. The source material was CD4+ T cells from blood buffy coats. Every receptor here comes from a human donor in good health.

The V call is TRBV6-6, the J call TRBJ2-5, with D perhaps TRBD1 (5 bases). The CDR3 sequence is 14 residues long. The germline gives CDR1 MNHNY, CDR2 SVGAGI (reference sequence). The V end lost 4 bases, the J end lost 3 bases, and 12 bases lay between the germline ends. The CDR3 sequence is CASSWQGQKETQYF. CDR3 coding DNA: TGTGCCAGCAGTTGGCAGGGCCAAAAAGAGACCCAGTACTTC.

The rearrangement links TRBV7-2 to TRBJ2-2; D gene uncertain. From germline, CDR1 is SGHTA and CDR2 FQGNSA. CDR3 length: 17 amino acids. V lost 7 bases and J lost 0, with 18 bases in between. The CDR3 is CASTPMGRPANTGELFF. CDR3 bases: TGTGCCAGCACCCCTATGGGCCGACCGGCGAACACCGGGGAGCTGTTTTTT.

A few counts support this clone. The chain couples TRBV19 to TRBJ1-2; D is uncertain. Germline-derived CDR1 and CDR2 are LNHDA and SQIVND (reference sequence). The length of the CDR3 is 14 residues. The V end lost 5 bases, the J end lost 3 bases, and 13 bases lay between the germline ends. The CDR3 coding sequence is TGTGCCAGTAGTTCTGGGAGGGTCGACTATGGCTACACCTTC. This codes for CASSSGRVDYGYTF.

The chain carries TRBV19 and TRBJ1-2; 7 positions match TRBD1. The ends lost 6 bases at V and 7 bases at J; junction bases unmatched: 11. The CDR3 is 14 residues long. CDR1 is LNHDA and CDR2 is SQIVND in the germline V gene (reference sequence). The CDR3 bases are TGTGCCAGTAGGAGAGAAGACAGGGATCTTGGCTACACCTTC. As protein: CASRREDRDLGYTF.

This chain links TRBV12-5 with TRBJ1-1; 7 positions match TRBD1. The length of the CDR3 is 13 residues. Germline V gene data show CDR1 as LGHNT and CDR2 as FRNRAP. V was clipped by 5 bases and J by 4 bases; unmatched bases: 4. CDR3 coding DNA: TGTGCTAGTGGTCCCCACAGGGGCACTGAAGCTTTCTTT. The encoded protein is CASGPHRGTEAFF.

This clone was observed once. This chain links TRBV6-7 with TRBJ2-5, with unresolved D. TRBV6-7 has ORF status, its function being uncertain. Trimming cost V 2 bases and J 3 bases, with 13 bases left between them. This CDR3 has 15 residues. The CDR3 loop reads CASSYTPELKETQYF. DNA of the CDR3: TGTGCCAGCAGTTACACCCCCGAACTAAAAGAGACCCAGTACTTC.